This T cell receptor beta chain was identified in a study of Graves' ophthalmopathy and Graves' hyperthyroidism. This clonotype was detected many times. Trimming at V came to 5 bases and at J to 6 bases, leaving 10 bases not matched to a gene. The CDR3 extends over 16 amino acids. The germline CDR1 and CDR2 sequences are MNHEY and SMNVEV (reference sequence). The authors amplified TCR beta CDR3 regions, and they did so from RNA transcripts for repertoire sequencing. HTBI primers served in a first-round RT-PCR, which a second-round multiplex PCR followed. MiXCR was run by TCRdb on the multiplex PCR reads, yielding one entry per CDR3 protein. The repertoire includes fewer than 600,000 distinct CDR3 sequences, approximately 15% of them detected once, and about 9.4% sits in the top ten.

The clonotype originates from a woman in her twenties or thirties with Graves' ophthalmopathy. The J gene is TRBJ2-2, the V gene TRBV27, with 9 bases aligning to TRBD1. Specimen: blood. The CDR3 coding sequence is TGTGCCAGCAGTGGACCGGGACAGGGAAATCCCGGGGAGCTGTTTTTT. This gives the protein CASSGPGQGNPGELFF.